The next 8 T cell receptor beta chains were all read from a single sample in a study of blood T cell repertoires in COVID-19. The table came from immunoSEQ multiplex PCR; TCRdb's copy has only in-frame clones and leaves some out. The sample lists 40,000 to 50,000 clones; roughly 83% were seen once. The sequencing input was peripheral blood. These receptor sequences come from an older woman with acute or convalescent COVID-19.

The gene calls are TRBV2 and TRBJ2-1, with TRBD2 matching over 8 bases. Germline trimming cut 9 bases from V and 7 bases from J; bases unmatched to any gene: 11. This CDR3 spans 14 amino acids. CDR1 is SNHLY, CDR2 FYNNEI, per germline. CDR3 sequence (DNA): TGTGCCAGTTCGGGCAGCGGGAGACTTAATGAGCAGTTCTTC. This sequence encodes CASSGSGRLNEQFF. Full variable domain (missing parts from reference TRBV2 and TRBJ2-1): EPEVTQTPSHQVTQMGQEVILRCVPISNHLYFYWYRQILGQKVEFLVSFYNNEISEKSEIFDDQFSVERPDGSNFTLKIRSTKLEDSAMYFCASSGSGRLNEQFFGPGTRLTVL.

The chain is built from TRBV2 and TRBJ1-1, with TRBD1 matching over 8 bases. The germline CDR1 and CDR2 sequences are SNHLY and FYNNEI. The CDR3 spans 16 residues. Unmatched junction bases numbered 11, after V lost 2 bases and J lost 6 bases. CDR3 bases: TGTGCCAGCAGTGAATACGGGCAGGGGGCCTCCTCTGAAGCTTTCTTT. Amino acid sequence: CASSEYGQGASSEAFF. The full variable domain, with the rest looked up from reference TRBV2 and TRBJ1-1, is EPEVTQTPSHQVTQMGQEVILRCVPISNHLYFYWYRQILGQKVEFLVSFYNNEISEKSEIFDDQFSVERPDGSNFTLKIRSTKLEDSAMYFCASSEYGQGASSEAFFGQGTRLTVV.

The rearrangement uses TRBV9 and TRBJ2-1; 11 nucleotides line up with TRBD2. The ends lost 4 bases at V and 0 bases at J; junction bases unmatched: 12. The CDR3 length is 19 residues. The germline V gene has CDR1 SGDLS and CDR2 YYNGEE. This CDR3 reads CASSPRTSGPRSSYNEQFF. The DNA for the CDR3 is TGTGCCAGCAGCCCTCGGACTAGCGGGCCCAGAAGCTCCTACAATGAGCAGTTCTTC.

This clone was picked up one time. The chain carries TRBV20-1 and TRBJ2-3, with 11 bases that match TRBD2. Germline-derived CDR1 and CDR2 are DFQATT and SNEGSKA (reference sequence). V lost 3 bases and J lost 0; bases outside the gene matches: 8. This CDR3 is built from 17 residues. The CDR3 sequence: CSASRDASGRSTDTQYF. Written as DNA, the CDR3 is TGCAGTGCTAGTAGAGACGCTAGCGGGAGGAGCACAGATACGCAGTATTTT.

This chain connects TRBV6-5 to TRBJ2-7; D unclear. Germline CDR1 reads MNHEY; CDR2 reads SVGAGI. The CDR3 is 15 residues long. V was trimmed by 0 bases and J by 1 base, leaving 10 bases between them. For the CDR3, the DNA is TGTGCCAGCAGTTACTCGATGGAGAGATCCTACGAGCAGTACTTC. Translated, it gives CASSYSMERSYEQYF.

This clone came up a few times. The chain combines TRBV18 with TRBJ1-6; 11 bases line up with TRBD1. Trimming took 3 bases from V and 8 from J; bases not matched to a gene: 6. The CDR3 runs to 16 residues. CDR1 is KGHSH and CDR2 is LQKENI in the germline V gene. The CDR3 sequence: CASSPSPGQGDSPLHF. CDR3 bases: TGTGCCAGCTCACCTTCCCCGGGACAGGGGGATTCACCCCTCCACTTT.

V usage is TRBV9 and J usage is TRBJ2-5, with 7 bases aligning to TRBD1. This CDR3 is 14 amino acids long. Germline trimming cut 2 bases from V and 4 bases from J; bases unmatched to any gene: 5. The germline CDR1 and CDR2 sequences are SGDLS and YYNGEE. For the CDR3, the DNA is TGTGCCAGCAGCGTGGGGACAGTCCGAGAGACCCAGTACTTC. Its protein is CASSVGTVRETQYF. Drawing the rest from reference TRBV9 and TRBJ2-5, the complete variable domain is DSGVTQTPKHLITATGQRVTLRCSPRSGDLSVYWYQQSLDQGLQFLIQYYNGEERAKGNILERFSAQQFPDLHSELNLSSLELGDSALYFCASSVGTVRETQYFGPGTRLLVL.

The chain joins TRBV3-1 (or the pseudogene TRBV3-2) to TRBJ2-2; 16 bases are a match to TRBD2. Germline V CDR1 and CDR2: LGHDT, YNNKEL (reference sequence). The CDR3 covers 16 residues. Trimming removed 4 bases from V and 7 bases from J; junction bases left unmatched: 3. CDR3 amino acids: CASSLGTSGGVGELFF. The CDR3 bases are TGTGCCAGCAGCCTCGGGACTAGCGGGGGGGTCGGGGAGCTGTTTTTT.